The source of this T cell receptor (beta chain) is a study of blood T cell repertoires in COVID-19. About the study: Specimens from acute and convalescent COVID-19 originated in the United States, Italy and Spain. T cells, B-cell-depleted T cells, or PBMCs supplied cDNA or gDNA.

In the study's own analysis: Scientists estimated how many nucleated cells there were by amplifying reference gene primers. The method was immunoSEQ multiplex PCR; TCRdb's version includes in-frame clones alone and lacks a portion of them. V, J and clone size reflect that table, while D and trimming were determined from the DNA. The table lists approximately 90,000 clones, approximately 75% of them singletons. The CDR3 length is 15 residues. Germline V gene data show CDR1 as LNHDA and CDR2 as SQIVND (reference sequence). The ends lost 6 bases at V and 6 bases at J; junction bases unmatched: 13. This rearrangement joins TRBV19 to TRBJ1-2, with 7 bases fitting TRBD1. Sequencing used peripheral blood. The receptor's source is a woman of 80 years or more with acute or convalescent COVID-19. CDR3 sequence: CASRTPTGVGNGYTF. CDR3 in DNA: TGTGCCAGTAGGACCCCTACAGGGGTCGGGAATGGCTACACCTTC.